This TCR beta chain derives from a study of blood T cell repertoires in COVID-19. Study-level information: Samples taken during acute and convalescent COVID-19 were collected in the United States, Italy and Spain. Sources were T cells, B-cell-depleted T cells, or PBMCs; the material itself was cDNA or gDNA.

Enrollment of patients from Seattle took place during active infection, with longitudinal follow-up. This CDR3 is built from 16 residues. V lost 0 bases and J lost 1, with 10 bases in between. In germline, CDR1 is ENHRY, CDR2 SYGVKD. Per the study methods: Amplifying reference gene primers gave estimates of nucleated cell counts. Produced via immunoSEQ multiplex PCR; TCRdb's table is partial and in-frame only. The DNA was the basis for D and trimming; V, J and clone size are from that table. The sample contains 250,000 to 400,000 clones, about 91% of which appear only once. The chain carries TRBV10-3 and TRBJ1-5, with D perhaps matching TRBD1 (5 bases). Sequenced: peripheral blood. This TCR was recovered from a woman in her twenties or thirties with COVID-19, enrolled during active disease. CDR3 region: CAISESRVGSNQPQHF. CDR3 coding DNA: TGTGCCATCAGTGAGTCCAGGGTGGGGAGCAATCAGCCCCAGCATTTT.